Shown below are 24 T cell receptor beta chains from a single sample sequenced in a study of Ad26.COV2.S vaccination and SARS-CoV-2 variants (dated by TCRdb to the early 2020s). The protocol used for the library was the immunoSEQ multiplex PCR assay. The source is immuneACCESS, and TCRdb retained only in-frame sequences with V and J called. Part of the clones is not carried over; for the studies checked, unresolved V genes explain less than half of this, and the remainder is unexplained. This sample holds about 410,000 clones; 89% were observed only once. Together, the top ten hold approximately 1.9% of the sample. In light of the paper, this sample's treatment or condition label describes: some 20 received Ad26.COV2.S at low or high dose, single or two shots; roughly 5 received placebo; per-sample allocation not given. Repertoires of vaccine and placebo recipients were sequenced from samples collected on day 63 after the first injection.

This material consisted of peripheral blood, taken in a trial of Ad26.COV2.S vaccine versus placebo. These receptor sequences come from a person between 18 and 59 years old who received the Ad26.COV2.S COVID-19 vaccine or a placebo.

The chain recombines TRBV5-1 with TRBJ2-7; 8 positions match TRBD2. The junction had 8 bases not matched to a gene; V was cut back by 3 bases and J by 3 bases. Germline V gene lookup returns CDR1 SGHRS and CDR2 YFSETQ. The CDR3 totals 15 residues. The CDR3 region has the DNA TGCGCCAGCAGCTCGCAGGGGACTAGTTACTACGAGCAGTACTTC. It is translated as CASSSQGTSYYEQYF.

The gene calls are TRBV5-6 and TRBJ2-7; TRBD1 aligns across 8 bases. CDR1 and CDR2 from the germline V gene are SGHDT and YYEEEE. V was clipped by 1 base and J by 3 bases; unmatched bases: 6. The CDR3 is 15 residues long. The CDR3 protein is CASSLYGTGIYEQYF. CDR3 nucleotide sequence: TGTGCCAGCAGCTTGTATGGGACAGGAATCTACGAGCAGTACTTC. The full variable domain, with the rest looked up from reference TRBV5-6 and TRBJ2-7, is DAGVTQSPTHLIKTRGQQVTLRCSPKSGHDTVSWYQQALGQGPQFIFQYYEEEERQRGNFPDRFSGHQFPNYSSELNVNALLLGDSALYLCASSLYGTGIYEQYFGPGTRLTVT.

The chain combines TRBV7-2 with TRBJ1-1, with D perhaps TRBD1 (5 bases). Per the germline V gene, CDR1 is SGHTA and CDR2 is FQGNSA. V was cut by 1 base and J by 1 base, with 10 bases left in between. The CDR3 spans 15 residues. The CDR3 reads CASSLVAGENTEAFF. The CDR3 coding sequence is TGTGCCAGCAGCTTAGTCGCGGGGGAGAACACTGAAGCTTTCTTT.

This chain uses TRBV5-4 with TRBJ2-1, with D possibly being TRBD2 (5 bases). The V gene lost 5 bases and the J gene lost 9 bases, with 9 bases spanning the gap. This CDR3 has 11 residues. Germline V lookup: CDR1 SGHNT, CDR2 YYREEE (reference sequence). In DNA, the CDR3 is TGTGCCAGCAGTCTCAGCGGTGAGCAGTTCTTC. This gives the protein CASSLSGEQFF.

J is TRBJ1-6 and V is TRBV4-2, with TRBD1 matching 11 bases. Germline CDR1 is LGHNA and CDR2 is YNFKEQ. CDR3 length: 16 residues. V was clipped by 0 bases and J by 9 bases; unmatched bases: 4. The CDR3 is CASSQDGGQGVSPLHF. The CDR3 bases are TGTGCCAGCAGCCAAGATGGGGGACAGGGGGTTTCACCCCTCCACTTT.

For the CDR3, the DNA is TGTGCCAGCAGCTCGATCACGGGCGACCAGAACTATGGCTACACCTTC. Amino acid sequence: CASSSITGDQNYGYTF. This chain connects TRBV5-6 to TRBJ1-2; the D is unclear. V was pared by 3 bases and J by 2 bases, with 17 bases between. Germline V gene sequence: CDR1 SGHDT, CDR2 YYEEEE. The CDR3 loop spans 16 amino acids.

The chain employs TRBV7-9 and TRBJ2-1; TRBD2 matches at 7 bases. After removal of 4 bases from V and 4 bases from J, the junction contained 10 bases not matched to a gene. The CDR3 consists of 16 residues. Per the germline V gene, CDR1 is SEHNR and CDR2 is FQNEAQ (reference sequence). As DNA, the CDR3 is TGTGCCAGCAGCTCCTACTTAGCTAGCGGTTACAATGAGCAGTTCTTC. Translating it yields CASSSYLASGYNEQFF.

This chain links TRBV5-4 with TRBJ2-4, with D uncertain. The germline gives CDR1 SGHNT, CDR2 YYREEE (reference sequence). The CDR3 contains 14 residues. The V gene lost 2 bases and the J gene lost 0 bases, with 6 bases spanning the gap. Here the CDR3 reads CASSFKGAKNIQYF. For the CDR3, the DNA is TGTGCCAGCAGCTTTAAGGGAGCCAAAAACATTCAGTACTTC. The full variable domain, with the rest looked up from reference TRBV5-4 and TRBJ2-4, is ETGVTQSPTHLIKTRGQQVTLRCSSQSGHNTVSWYQQALGQGPQFIFQYYREEENGRGNFPPRFSGLQFPNYSSELNVNALELDDSALYLCASSFKGAKNIQYFGAGTRLSVL.

V usage is TRBV28 and J usage is TRBJ1-2; the D is unclear. Germline CDR1 reads MDHEN; CDR2 reads SYDVKM. CDR3 length: 14 residues. Between the trimmed V and J ends, which lost 0 bases and 4 bases, there was a span of 9 bases. The DNA for the CDR3 is TGTGCCAGCAGTTTATGGCGGACGGCCTATGGCTACACCTTC. Translating it yields CASSLWRTAYGYTF.

The chain has TRBV14 and TRBJ2-1, with TRBD1 matching 12 bases. This CDR3 spans 14 amino acids. Trimming removed 4 bases from V and 15 bases from J; junction bases left unmatched: 10. Germline CDR1 reads SGHDN; CDR2 reads FVKESK. The CDR3 reads CASSPRPGQGAAFF. The CDR3 DNA is TGTGCCAGCAGCCCCCGTCCGGGACAGGGGGCAGCGTTCTTC.

The CDR3 nucleotides are TGTGCCAGCAGATATAGGACGCAAGCTAACTATGGCTACACCTTC. Amino acids: CASRYRTQANYGYTF. This rearrangement joins TRBV28 to TRBJ1-2, with D unclear. Germline lookup yields CDR1 MDHEN and CDR2 SYDVKM. This CDR3 contains 15 residues. Trimming stripped 6 bases from V and 0 bases from J, with 14 bases between.

The V call is TRBV9, the J call TRBJ2-1; the D gene is possibly TRBD2 (5 bases). The V and J ends lost 0 bases and 9 bases respectively, with 13 bases between them. The CDR3 contains 14 residues. Per germline, CDR1 SGDLS and CDR2 YYNGEE. CDR3 in DNA: TGTGCCAGCAGCGTAGCTGATAGCGCAGGTGAGCAGTTCTTC. Its protein is CASSVADSAGEQFF. Filled out from reference TRBV9 and TRBJ2-1, the complete variable domain reads DSGVTQTPKHLITATGQRVTLRCSPRSGDLSVYWYQQSLDQGLQFLIQYYNGEERAKGNILERFSAQQFPDLHSELNLSSLELGDSALYFCASSVADSAGEQFFGPGTRLTVL.

The chain uses TRBV6-5 and TRBJ2-5; the D call may be TRBD1 or TRBD2 (6 bases each). This CDR3 is built from 14 residues. CDR1 is MNHEY and CDR2 is SVGAGI in the germline V gene. V was pared by 7 bases and J by 4 bases, with 16 bases between. Here the CDR3 DNA reads TGTGCCAGCAAGGGGGGTTTAGAGCGAGAGACCCAGTACTTC. This gives the protein CASKGGLERETQYF.

This chain connects TRBV6-2 or TRBV6-3 to TRBJ2-2; 7 nucleotides agree with TRBD2. This CDR3 has 13 amino acids. Trimming cost V 4 bases and J 5 bases; bases outside gene matches: 1. Germline CDR1 reads MNHEY; CDR2 reads SVGEGT. The CDR3 DNA sequence: TGTGCCAGCAGTTGGGAGGGAACCGGGGAGCTGTTTTTT. Translation gives CASSWEGTGELFF.

V usage is TRBV30 and J usage is TRBJ2-4, with D tentatively TRBD2 (5 bases). The germline CDR1 and CDR2 sequences are GTSNPN and SVGIG (reference sequence). V lost 1 base to trimming and J lost 0 bases, with 13 bases between them. The CDR3 covers 16 residues. The chain's CDR3 is CAWSAGSPRAKNIQYF. In DNA, the CDR3 is TGTGCCTGGAGTGCGGGGTCTCCCAGAGCCAAAAACATTCAGTACTTC.

The V gene is TRBV19, the J gene TRBJ1-1; the D is unclear. CDR1 is LNHDA, CDR2 SQIVND, per germline (reference sequence). Trimming cost V 4 bases and J 1 base, with 7 bases left between them. CDR3 length: 13 residues. For the CDR3, the DNA is TGTGCCAGTAGTAAGGCCTCGAACACTGAAGCTTTCTTT. Protein: CASSKASNTEAFF.

This clone was seen only once. The genes are TRBV15 and TRBJ2-3; D gene unclear. The CDR3 contains 15 residues. The germline gives CDR1 LNHNV, CDR2 YYDKDF (reference sequence). V lost 0 bases, J lost 0 bases, and 7 bases lay in between. The CDR3 region has the DNA TGTGCCACCAGCAGAGACGGCATTAGCACAGATACGCAGTATTTT. Its translation: CATSRDGISTDTQYF.

The gene calls are TRBV3-1 (or the pseudogene TRBV3-2) and TRBJ2-2; D unclear. Trimming left V 1 base short and J 1 base short, with 10 bases between. The germline gives CDR1 LGHDT, CDR2 YNNKEL (reference sequence). The CDR3 runs to 16 residues. The CDR3 bases are TGTGCCAGCAGCCAAGTAAAGGGTCTGAACACCGGGGAGCTGTTTTTT. Translation gives CASSQVKGLNTGELFF.

The chain has TRBV5-1 and TRBJ2-2, with D possibly matching TRBD2 (6 bases). Trimming stripped 4 bases from V and 3 bases from J, with 19 bases between. Germline V gives CDR1 SGHRS, CDR2 YFSETQ. The CDR3 covers 17 residues. CDR3 sequence reads: CASSLTLGGGYTGELFF. The CDR3 coding sequence is TGCGCCAGCAGCCTGACCCTGGGGGGAGGATACACCGGGGAGCTGTTTTTT. The entire variable domain, with the rest obtained from reference TRBV5-1 and TRBJ2-2, is as follows: KAGVTQTPRYLIKTRGQQVTLSCSPISGHRSVSWYQQTPGQGLQFLFEYFSETQRNKGNFPGRFSGRQFSNSRSEMNVSTLELGDSALYLCASSLTLGGGYTGELFFGEGSRLTVL.

This chain joins TRBV7-9 and TRBJ1-2; 7 bases map to TRBD1. J lost 5 bases, V lost 5 bases, and 2 bases had no gene match. Germline-derived CDR1 and CDR2 are SEHNR and FQNEAQ (reference sequence). The CDR3 extends over 12 amino acids. This chain's CDR3 is CASSMTGYGYTF. As DNA, the CDR3 is TGTGCCAGCAGCATGACAGGGTATGGCTACACCTTC.

This chain joins TRBV6-1 and TRBJ2-5; TRBD2 is a possible D gene (6 bases). The CDR3 consists of 14 residues. The V and J ends lost 1 base and 5 bases respectively, with 11 bases between them. Looked up from germline, CDR1 is MNHNS and CDR2 is SASEGT. Here the CDR3 reads CASSEERRVETQYF. CDR3 coding DNA: TGTGCCAGCAGTGAAGAAAGGAGGGTGGAGACCCAGTACTTC.

This sequence joins TRBV6-5 and TRBJ1-3; weak D call: TRBD1 (5 bases). V lost 5 bases, J lost 0 bases, and 8 bases lay in between. The CDR3 is 14 residues long. Germline loops: CDR1 MNHEY, CDR2 SVGAGI. The CDR3 nucleotides are TGTGCCAGCAGTCGGACAACCTCTGGAAACACCATATATTTT. This translates into CASSRTTSGNTIYF.

The chain employs TRBV7-8 and TRBJ1-5, with TRBD1 matching over 9 bases. Trimming at V came to 5 bases and at J to 1 base, leaving 6 bases not matched to a gene. There are 16 residues in the CDR3. Germline loops: CDR1 SGHVS, CDR2 FQNEAQ. Written as DNA, the CDR3 is TGTGCCAGCAGCGAACAGGGGGCGATGAGCAATCAGCCCCAGCATTTT. It is translated as CASSEQGAMSNQPQHF.

The chain recombines TRBV10-3 with TRBJ1-2, with D perhaps TRBD1 (5 bases). The germline V gene has CDR1 ENHRY and CDR2 SYGVKD. The CDR3 is 12 residues long. V was shortened by 8 bases and J by 5 bases, with 12 bases between the two germline ends. Here the CDR3 reads CAIRDRQYGYTF. CDR3 coding DNA: TGTGCCATCCGGGACCGACAGTATGGCTACACCTTC.